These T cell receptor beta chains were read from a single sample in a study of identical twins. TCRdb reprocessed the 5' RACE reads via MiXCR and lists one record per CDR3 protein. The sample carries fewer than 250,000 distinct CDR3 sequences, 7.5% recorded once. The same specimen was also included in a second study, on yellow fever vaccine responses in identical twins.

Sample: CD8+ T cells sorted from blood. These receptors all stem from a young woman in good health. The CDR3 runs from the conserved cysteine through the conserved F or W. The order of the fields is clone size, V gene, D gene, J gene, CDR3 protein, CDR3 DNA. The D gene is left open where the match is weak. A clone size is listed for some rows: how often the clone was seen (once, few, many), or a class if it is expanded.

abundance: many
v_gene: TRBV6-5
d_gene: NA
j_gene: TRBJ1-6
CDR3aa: CASSYYSTIREGSPLHF
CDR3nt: TGTGCCAGCAGTTACTACAGCACAATCAGGGAAGGCTCACCCCTCCACTTT

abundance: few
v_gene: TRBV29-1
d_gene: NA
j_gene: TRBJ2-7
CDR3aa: CSVELPDRNSYEQYF
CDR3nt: TGCAGCGTTGAACTTCCGGACCGAAACTCCTACGAGCAGTACTTC

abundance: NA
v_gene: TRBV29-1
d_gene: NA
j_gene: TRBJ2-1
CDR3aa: CSVEVAGVYNEQFF
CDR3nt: TGCAGCGTTGAAGTCGCGGGCGTTTACAATGAGCAGTTCTTC

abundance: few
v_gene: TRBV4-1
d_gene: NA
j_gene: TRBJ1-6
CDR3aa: CASSQKSSGSPLHF
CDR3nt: TGCGCCAGCAGCCAAAAAAGTTCGGGGTCACCCCTCCACTTT

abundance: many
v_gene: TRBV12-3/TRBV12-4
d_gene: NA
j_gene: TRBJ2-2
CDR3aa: CASSFGSAGELFF
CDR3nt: TGTGCCAGCAGTTTCGGGTCGGCAGGGGAGCTGTTTTTT

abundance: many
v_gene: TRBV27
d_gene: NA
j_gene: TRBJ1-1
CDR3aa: CASTRHGANTEAFF
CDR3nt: TGTGCCAGCACCCGACACGGGGCGAACACTGAAGCTTTCTTT

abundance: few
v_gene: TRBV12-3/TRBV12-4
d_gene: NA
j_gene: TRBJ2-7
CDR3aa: CASSLAGYSNRGRYEQYF
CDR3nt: TGTGCCAGCAGTTTAGCAGGGTATAGCAACCGGGGGAGGTACGAGCAGTACTTC

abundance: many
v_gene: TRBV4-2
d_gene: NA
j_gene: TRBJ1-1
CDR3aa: CASSQLEGEGTEAFF
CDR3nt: TGTGCCAGCAGCCAACTCGAGGGGGAAGGCACTGAAGCTTTCTTT

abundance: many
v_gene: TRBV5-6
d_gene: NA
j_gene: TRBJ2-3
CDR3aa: CASSLVLRGPTDTQYF
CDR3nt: TGTGCCAGCAGCTTGGTTCTGCGGGGACCCACAGATACGCAGTATTTT

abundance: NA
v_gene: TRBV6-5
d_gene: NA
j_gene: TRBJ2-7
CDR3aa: CASSYYETKHYEQYF
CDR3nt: TGTGCCAGCAGTTACTACGAAACGAAACATTACGAGCAGTACTTC

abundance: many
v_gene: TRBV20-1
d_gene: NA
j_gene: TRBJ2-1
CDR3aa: CSGTPTYNEQFF
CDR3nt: TGCAGTGGTACTCCTACCTACAATGAGCAGTTCTTC

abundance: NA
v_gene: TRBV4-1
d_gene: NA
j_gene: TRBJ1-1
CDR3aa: CASSQDRKGTEAFF
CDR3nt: TGCGCCAGCAGCCAAGATCGTAAGGGCACTGAAGCTTTCTTT

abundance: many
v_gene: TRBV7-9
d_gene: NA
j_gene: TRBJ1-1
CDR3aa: CASSPGTQARGTEAFF
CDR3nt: TGTGCCAGCAGCCCCGGGACCCAGGCTCGGGGCACTGAAGCTTTCTTT

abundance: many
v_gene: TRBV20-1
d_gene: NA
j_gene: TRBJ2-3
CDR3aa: CSARVIGTDRTDTQYF
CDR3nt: TGCAGTGCTAGAGTAATAGGAACAGATAGAACAGATACGCAGTATTTT

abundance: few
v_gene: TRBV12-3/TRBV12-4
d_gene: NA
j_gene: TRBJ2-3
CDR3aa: CASSPSASASTDTQYF
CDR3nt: TGTGCCAGCAGTCCCTCGGCGAGCGCTAGCACAGATACGCAGTATTTT

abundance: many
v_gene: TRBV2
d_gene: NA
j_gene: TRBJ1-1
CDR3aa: CASSGRGHSMNTEAFF
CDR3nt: TGTGCCAGCAGTGGGAGGGGACACTCCATGAACACTGAAGCTTTCTTT

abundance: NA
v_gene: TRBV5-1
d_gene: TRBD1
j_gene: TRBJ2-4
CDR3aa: CASSDTGGSIQYF
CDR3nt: TGCGCCAGCAGCGATACAGGGGGCTCTATTCAGTACTTC

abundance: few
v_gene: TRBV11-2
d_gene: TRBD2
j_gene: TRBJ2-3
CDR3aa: CASSGGGRRSSDTQYF
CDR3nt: TGTGCCAGCAGCGGAGGCGGGAGAAGGAGTTCAGATACGCAGTATTTT

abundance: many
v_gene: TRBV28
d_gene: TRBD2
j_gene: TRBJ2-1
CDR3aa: CASTLSSGSSYNEQFF
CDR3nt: TGTGCCAGCACCCTGTCTAGCGGGAGCTCCTACAATGAGCAGTTCTTC

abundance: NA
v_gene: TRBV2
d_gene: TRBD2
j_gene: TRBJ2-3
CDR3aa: CASSEGVAGGSGDTQYF
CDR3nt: TGTGCCAGCAGTGAAGGGGTAGCGGGGGGATCAGGAGATACGCAGTATTTT

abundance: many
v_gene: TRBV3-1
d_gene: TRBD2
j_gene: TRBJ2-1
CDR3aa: CASSPRLAGPPEQFF
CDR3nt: TGTGCCAGCAGCCCCCGACTAGCGGGGCCTCCTGAGCAGTTCTTC

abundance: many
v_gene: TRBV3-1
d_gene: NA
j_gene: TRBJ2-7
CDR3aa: CASSQDPTGRVQYF
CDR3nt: TGTGCCAGCAGCCAAGACCCCACAGGGAGGGTGCAGTACTTC

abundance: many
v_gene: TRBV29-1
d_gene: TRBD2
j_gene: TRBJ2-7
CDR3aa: CSVGGRREGSYEQYF
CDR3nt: TGCAGCGTCGGGGGGAGAAGGGAGGGGTCCTACGAGCAGTACTTC

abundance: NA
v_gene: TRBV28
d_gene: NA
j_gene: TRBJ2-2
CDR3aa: CASSFYRGGTGELFF
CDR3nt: TGTGCCAGCAGTTTTTACCGAGGGGGCACCGGGGAGCTGTTTTTT

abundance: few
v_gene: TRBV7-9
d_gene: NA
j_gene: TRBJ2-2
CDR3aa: CASSSLRDENTGELFF
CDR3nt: TGTGCCAGCAGCTCCCTCCGGGACGAAAACACCGGGGAGCTGTTTTTT

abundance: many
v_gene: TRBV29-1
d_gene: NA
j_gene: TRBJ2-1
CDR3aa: CSVPLGPMAYNEQFF
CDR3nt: TGCAGCGTTCCCCTGGGCCCTATGGCCTACAATGAGCAGTTCTTC

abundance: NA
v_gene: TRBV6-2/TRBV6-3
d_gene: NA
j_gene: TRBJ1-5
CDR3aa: CASSYSPPGNSNQPQHF
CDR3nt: TGTGCCAGCAGTTACTCTCCCCCCGGGAATAGCAATCAGCCCCAGCATTTT

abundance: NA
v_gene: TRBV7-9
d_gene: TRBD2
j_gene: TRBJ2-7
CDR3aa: CASSLPEAGVHEQYF
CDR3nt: TGTGCCAGCAGCTTGCCTGAAGCGGGAGTTCACGAGCAGTACTTC

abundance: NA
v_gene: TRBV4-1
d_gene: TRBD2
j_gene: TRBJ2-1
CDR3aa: CASSHLGLAGLPGNEQFF
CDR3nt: TGCGCCAGCAGCCATCTCGGACTAGCGGGACTCCCTGGGAATGAGCAGTTCTTC

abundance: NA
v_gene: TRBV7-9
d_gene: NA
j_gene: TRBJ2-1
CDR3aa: CASTTTSTVPYNEQFF
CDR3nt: TGTGCCAGCACCACCACCTCAACGGTGCCGTACAATGAGCAGTTCTTC

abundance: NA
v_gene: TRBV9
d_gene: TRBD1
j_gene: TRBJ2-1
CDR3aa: CASSEQGAPSYNEQFF
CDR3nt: TGTGCCAGCAGTGAACAGGGGGCGCCCTCCTACAATGAGCAGTTCTTC

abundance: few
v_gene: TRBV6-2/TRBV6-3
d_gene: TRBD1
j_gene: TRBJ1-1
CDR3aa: CASSYSGLFYRGRMNTEAFF
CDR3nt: TGTGCCAGCAGTTACTCTGGACTTTTTTACAGGGGACGGATGAACACTGAAGCTTTCTTT

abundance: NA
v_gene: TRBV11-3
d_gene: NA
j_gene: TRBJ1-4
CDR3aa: CASSSPSVRGWEYVANEKLFF
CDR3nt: TGTGCCAGCAGCTCCCCATCGGTCAGGGGCTGGGAGTACGTGGCTAATGAAAAACTGTTTTTT

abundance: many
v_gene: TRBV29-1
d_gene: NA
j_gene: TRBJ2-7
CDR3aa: CSVDPGYEQYF
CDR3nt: TGCAGCGTTGACCCAGGCTACGAGCAGTACTTC

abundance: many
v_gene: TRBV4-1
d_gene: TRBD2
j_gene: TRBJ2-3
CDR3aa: CASSQSIAGGSLDTQYF
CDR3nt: TGCGCCAGCAGCCAATCCATAGCGGGGGGTTCCCTGGATACGCAGTATTTT

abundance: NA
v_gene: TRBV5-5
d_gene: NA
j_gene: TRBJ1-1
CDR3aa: CASSLDEGLAFF
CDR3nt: TGTGCCAGCAGCTTGGATGAGGGTCTAGCTTTCTTT

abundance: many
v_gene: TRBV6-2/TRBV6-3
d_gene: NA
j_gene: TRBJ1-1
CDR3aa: CASSYEESNTEAFF
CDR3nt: TGTGCCAGCAGTTACGAGGAGTCGAACACTGAAGCTTTCTTT

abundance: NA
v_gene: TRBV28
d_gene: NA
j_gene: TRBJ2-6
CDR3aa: CASSLGANVLTF
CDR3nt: TGTGCCAGCAGCTTGGGGGCCAACGTCCTGACTTTC

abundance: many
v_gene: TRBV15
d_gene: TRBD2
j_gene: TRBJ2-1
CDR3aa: CATSRDLLPSGVNEQFF
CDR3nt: TGTGCCACCAGCAGAGATCTCTTGCCTAGCGGGGTCAATGAGCAGTTCTTC

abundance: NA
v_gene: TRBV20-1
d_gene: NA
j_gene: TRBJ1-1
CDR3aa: CSARSLGGWEAFF
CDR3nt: TGCAGTGCTAGGAGTCTAGGGGGGTGGGAAGCTTTCTTT

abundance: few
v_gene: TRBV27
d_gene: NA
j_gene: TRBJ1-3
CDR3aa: CASSLARGSGNTIYF
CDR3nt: TGTGCCAGCAGTTTGGCTAGGGGTTCTGGAAACACCATATATTTT

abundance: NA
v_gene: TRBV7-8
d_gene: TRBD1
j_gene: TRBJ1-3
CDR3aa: CASTLTGLSGNTIYF
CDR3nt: TGTGCCAGCACCCTGACAGGGCTCTCTGGAAACACCATATATTTT

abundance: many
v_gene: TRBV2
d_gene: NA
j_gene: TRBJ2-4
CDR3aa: CASSEIGGTKNIQYF
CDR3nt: TGTGCCAGCAGTGAAATAGGGGGTACCAAAAACATTCAGTACTTC

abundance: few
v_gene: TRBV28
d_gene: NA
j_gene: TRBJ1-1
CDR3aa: CASSPLLNTEAFF
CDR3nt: TGTGCCAGCAGTCCTCTCCTGAACACTGAAGCTTTCTTT

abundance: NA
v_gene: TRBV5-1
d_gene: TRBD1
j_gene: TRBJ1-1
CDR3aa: CASSQGDIMNTEAFF
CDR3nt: TGCGCCAGCAGCCAGGGGGACATCATGAACACTGAAGCTTTCTTT

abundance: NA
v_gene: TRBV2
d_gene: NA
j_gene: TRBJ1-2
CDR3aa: CASSEAAVYGYTF
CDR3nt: TGTGCCAGCAGTGAAGCGGCGGTCTATGGCTACACCTTC

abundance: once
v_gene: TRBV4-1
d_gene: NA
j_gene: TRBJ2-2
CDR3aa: CASSRKTVTTGGLFF
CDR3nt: TGCGCCAGCAGCCGGAAAACAGTTACCACCGGGGGGCTGTTTTTT

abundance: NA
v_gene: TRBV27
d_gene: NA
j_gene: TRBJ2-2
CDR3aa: CASSSRLSRELFF
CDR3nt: TGTGCCAGCAGCTCCCGTTTGAGCAGGGAGCTGTTTTTT

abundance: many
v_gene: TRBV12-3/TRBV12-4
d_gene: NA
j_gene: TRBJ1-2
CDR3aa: CASGRDYGYTF
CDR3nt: TGTGCCAGCGGTCGGGACTATGGCTACACCTTC

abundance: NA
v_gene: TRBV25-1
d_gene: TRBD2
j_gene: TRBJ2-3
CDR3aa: CASSAVRGVSDTQYF
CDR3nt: TGTGCCAGCAGTGCCGTACGGGGGGTGAGTGACACGCAGTATTTT

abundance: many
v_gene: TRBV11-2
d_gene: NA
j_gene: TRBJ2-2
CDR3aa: CASSSHSRGTYTGELFF
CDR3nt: TGTGCCAGCAGCTCGCATTCACGCGGGACTTATACCGGGGAGCTGTTTTTT

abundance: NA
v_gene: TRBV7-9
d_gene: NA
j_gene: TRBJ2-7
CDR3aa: CASGNTGSIYEQYF
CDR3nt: TGTGCCAGCGGGAACACAGGGTCTATCTACGAGCAGTACTTC

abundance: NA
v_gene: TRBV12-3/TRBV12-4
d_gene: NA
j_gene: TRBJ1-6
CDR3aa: CASSLSGRPLHF
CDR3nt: TGTGCCAGCAGTTTGTCGGGGCGGCCCCTCCACTTT